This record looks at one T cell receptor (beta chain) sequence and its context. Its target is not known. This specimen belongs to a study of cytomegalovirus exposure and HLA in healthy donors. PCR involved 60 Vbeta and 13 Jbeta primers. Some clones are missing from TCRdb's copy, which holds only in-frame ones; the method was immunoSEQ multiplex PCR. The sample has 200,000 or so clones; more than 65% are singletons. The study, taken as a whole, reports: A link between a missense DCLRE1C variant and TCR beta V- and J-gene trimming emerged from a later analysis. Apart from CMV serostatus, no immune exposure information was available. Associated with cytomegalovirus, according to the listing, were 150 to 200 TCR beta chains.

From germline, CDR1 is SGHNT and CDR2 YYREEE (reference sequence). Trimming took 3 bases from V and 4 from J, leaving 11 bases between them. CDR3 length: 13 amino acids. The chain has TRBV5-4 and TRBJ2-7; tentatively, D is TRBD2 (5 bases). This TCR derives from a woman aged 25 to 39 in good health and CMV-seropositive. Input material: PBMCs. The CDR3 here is CASSWRGGYEQYF. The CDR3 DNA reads TGTGCCAGCAGCTGGAGAGGCGGGTACGAGCAGTACTTC.